This T cell receptor (beta chain) was obtained from a study of T cell repertoires in cytomegalovirus infection. This clonotype was found a few times. In TCRdb, the reads were re-called with MiXCR into one record per CDR3 protein. The sample contains approximately 500,000 distinct CDR3 sequences, 10% to 12% of which appear only once. Germline values: CDR1 MNHEY, CDR2 SVGAGI. Trimming cost V 2 bases and J 1 base, with 5 bases left between them. The CDR3 totals 14 residues. The source is a human donor in good health (CMV status not recorded). Some clones in this sample may be carry-over from other donors' samples. The sample consisted of PBMCs. This rearrangement joins TRBV6-5 to TRBJ2-2; D not resolved. CDR3 DNA: TGTGCCAGCAGTTACAGAAAGAACACCGGGGAGCTGTTTTTT. Translation: CASSYRKNTGELFF.